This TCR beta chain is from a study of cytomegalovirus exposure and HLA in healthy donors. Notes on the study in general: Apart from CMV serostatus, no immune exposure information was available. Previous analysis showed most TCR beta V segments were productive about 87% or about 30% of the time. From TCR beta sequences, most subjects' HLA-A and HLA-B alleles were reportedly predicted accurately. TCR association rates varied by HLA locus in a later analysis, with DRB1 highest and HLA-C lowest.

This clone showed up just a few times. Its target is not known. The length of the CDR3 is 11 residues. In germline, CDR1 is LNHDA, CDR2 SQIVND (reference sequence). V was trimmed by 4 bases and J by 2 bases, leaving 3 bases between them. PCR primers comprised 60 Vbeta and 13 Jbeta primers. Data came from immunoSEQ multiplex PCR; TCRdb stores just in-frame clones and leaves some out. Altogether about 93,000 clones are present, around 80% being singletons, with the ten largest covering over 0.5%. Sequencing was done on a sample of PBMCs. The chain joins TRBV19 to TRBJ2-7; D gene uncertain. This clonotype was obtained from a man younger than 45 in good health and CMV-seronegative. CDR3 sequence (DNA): TGTGCCAGTAGTAGCGCCTACGAGCAGTACTTC. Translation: CASSSAYEQYF.